These T cell receptor beta chains were read from a single sample in a study of T cells in Graves' hyperthyroidism and ophthalmopathy. Using its own MiXCR run on the multiplex PCR reads, TCRdb lists one record per CDR3 protein. The sample contains some 580,000 distinct CDR3 sequences, roughly 16% of which appear only once. Sequences were obtained from blood. The receptors were gathered from a woman aged 35 to 49 with Graves' ophthalmopathy. CDR3s include the opening cysteine and the closing phenylalanine or tryptophan. A D gene is named only where the DNA matches it firmly. Clone sizes are given selectively: once, few, many, or a class where the clone is expanded.

V gene	D gene	J gene	clone size	CDR3 protein	CDR3 DNA
TRBV6-1	TRBD2	TRBJ2-1	many	CASRPAGGPYNEQFF	TGTGCCAGCAGACCCGCGGGAGGGCCATACAATGAGCAGTTCTTC
TRBV11-2	TRBD2	TRBJ2-3	many	CASSSRMGGRLEDTQYF	TGTGCCAGCAGCTCACGTATGGGCGGGAGGCTGGAAGATACGCAGTATTTT
TRBV7-8	-	TRBJ1-6	-	CASRPRESNSPLHF	TGTGCCAGCAGACCTAGGGAGTCCAATTCACCCCTCCACTTT
TRBV6-1	-	TRBJ1-3	-	CASRQGHGSGNTIYF	TGTGCCAGCAGACAGGGACACGGCTCTGGAAACACCATATATTTT
TRBV20-1	-	TRBJ2-7	many	CSAKSPRTYEQYF	TGCAGTGCTAAATCGCCGCGGACCTACGAGCAGTACTTC
TRBV20-1	TRBD2	TRBJ2-3	-	CSASGQWLAGGGLTDTQYF	TGCAGTGCTTCCGGACAGTGGCTAGCGGGAGGGGGGTTGACAGATACGCAGTATTTT
TRBV6-2/TRBV6-3	-	TRBJ2-7	few	CASSYGWDPSGEQYF	TGTGCCAGCAGTTACGGCTGGGACCCGTCGGGGGAGCAGTACTTC
TRBV11-2	-	TRBJ2-2	many	CASSLEGWAGELFF	TGTGCCAGCAGCTTAGAGGGCTGGGCCGGGGAGCTGTTTTTT
TRBV11-2	-	TRBJ2-1	many	CASSTRLEQFF	TGTGCCAGCAGCACCCGGCTTGAGCAGTTCTTC
TRBV28	TRBD1	TRBJ2-2	many	CASSLPGQGAIIPNTGELFF	TGTGCCAGCAGTTTACCTGGACAGGGGGCGATCATTCCGAACACCGGGGAGCTGTTTTTT
TRBV11-2	TRBD1	TRBJ2-7	-	CASSSLRDRAVYEQYF	TGTGCCAGCAGCTCCCTCCGGGACAGGGCGGTCTACGAGCAGTACTTC
TRBV20-1	-	TRBJ2-7	many	CSATGGGGKQYF	TGCAGTGCTACGGGCGGAGGGGGCAAGCAGTACTTC
TRBV20-1	TRBD1	TRBJ2-3	-	CSALRGSWGDTQYF	TGCAGTGCTCTCAGGGGGTCATGGGGAGATACGCAGTATTTT
TRBV20-1	-	TRBJ1-3	many	CSARDPGLSSGNTIYF	TGCAGTGCTAGAGATCCAGGGCTAAGCTCTGGAAACACCATATATTTT
TRBV28	-	TRBJ2-5	many	CASTLGGSLGQTQYF	TGTGCCAGCACCCTGGGAGGCTCCTTGGGGCAGACCCAGTACTTC
TRBV5-1	-	TRBJ1-1	many	CASSFYSFGTEAFF	TGCGCCAGCAGCTTTTACAGTTTTGGCACTGAAGCTTTCTTT
TRBV11-2	-	TRBJ2-7	many	CASSFGQSGQYF	TGTGCCAGCAGCTTTGGACAGAGCGGGCAGTACTTC
TRBV29-1	-	TRBJ2-1	once	CSAIRGASSYNEQFF	TGCAGCGCTATAAGGGGGGCATCGTCCTACAATGAGCAGTTCTTC
TRBV6-1	TRBD1	TRBJ1-1	-	CASSGQGAPIGLEAFF	TGTGCCAGCAGTGGACAGGGGGCTCCCATCGGTCTTGAAGCTTTCTTT
TRBV18	-	TRBJ2-3	many	CASSPGGAGDTQYF	TGTGCCAGCTCACCGGGGGGCGCAGGGGATACGCAGTATTTT
TRBV20-1	-	TRBJ1-1	-	CSATRQEAVNTEAFF	TGCAGTGCTACCAGACAGGAGGCTGTTAACACTGAAGCTTTCTTT
TRBV6-1	TRBD2	TRBJ2-1	many	CASSTGTSGTNEQFF	TGTGCCAGCAGTACCGGGACTAGCGGGACCAATGAGCAGTTCTTC
TRBV2	TRBD2	TRBJ2-3	many	CASSEPLAGVGTDTQYF	TGTGCCAGCAGTGAACCGCTAGCGGGAGTTGGCACAGATACGCAGTATTTT
TRBV4-2	TRBD2	TRBJ2-1	-	CASSPVLAANNEQFF	TGTGCCAGCAGCCCCGTCCTAGCGGCAAACAATGAGCAGTTCTTC
TRBV11-2	TRBD1	TRBJ1-1	many	CASSFLQGALRAEAFF	TGTGCCAGCAGCTTCCTACAGGGGGCGCTTAGGGCTGAAGCTTTCTTT
TRBV2	-	TRBJ2-1	many	CASRAGLAYYNEQFF	TGTGCCAGCCGGGCGGGGCTAGCCTACTACAATGAGCAGTTCTTC
TRBV2	-	TRBJ1-6	many	CASRRTANYNSPLHF	TGTGCCAGCAGGAGGACAGCAAACTATAATTCACCCCTCCACTTT
TRBV28	-	TRBJ2-1	many	CASSLAEGATNEQFF	TGTGCCAGCAGCCTGGCGGAGGGGGCGACCAATGAGCAGTTCTTC
TRBV7-2	-	TRBJ1-1	many	CASSATSGGTEAFF	TGTGCCAGCAGCGCGACGTCGGGGGGCACTGAAGCTTTCTTT
TRBV11-2	TRBD1	TRBJ2-7	many	CASSDPGQGAREQYF	TGTGCCAGCAGTGACCCGGGACAGGGGGCTAGGGAGCAGTACTTC
TRBV7-8	-	TRBJ2-6	few	CASSLDPAGTLFSGANVLTF	TGTGCCAGCAGCTTAGATCCGGCCGGGACACTCTTCTCTGGGGCCAACGTCCTGACTTTC
TRBV18	TRBD1	TRBJ1-1	-	CASSSTEKGANMNTEAFF	TGTGCCAGCTCATCGACCGAGAAGGGGGCAAACATGAACACTGAAGCTTTCTTT
TRBV7-8	-	TRBJ1-6	few	CASSLLRVPYESPLHF	TGTGCCAGCAGCTTATTGAGGGTTCCTTATGAGTCACCCCTCCACTTT
TRBV5-1	TRBD2	TRBJ2-3	many	CASSLETSGSTDTQYF	TGCGCCAGCAGCTTGGAAACTAGCGGTAGCACAGATACGCAGTATTTT
TRBV6-1	TRBD1	TRBJ1-4	-	CASSKGQGGEKLFF	TGTGCCAGCAGTAAGGGACAGGGTGGTGAAAAACTGTTTTTT
TRBV30	-	TRBJ2-1	many	CAWSAFGPRNNEQFF	TGTGCCTGGAGTGCGTTTGGGCCTAGGAACAATGAGCAGTTCTTC
TRBV18	-	TRBJ2-7	many	CASSPATASYEQYF	TGTGCCAGCTCACCAGCGACAGCTTCCTACGAGCAGTACTTC
TRBV6-5	TRBD2	TRBJ2-3	many	CASSYQREATDTQYF	TGTGCCAGCAGTTACCAGCGGGAGGCGACAGATACGCAGTATTTT
TRBV10-3	-	TRBJ2-2	-	CAISASSPRPGHLITGELFF	TGTGCCATCAGTGCCAGCAGCCCCCGGCCGGGACATTTGATTACCGGGGAGCTGTTTTTT
TRBV6-1	-	TRBJ1-4	-	CASRLTATNEKLFF	TGTGCCAGCAGGCTGACAGCAACTAATGAAAAACTGTTTTTT
TRBV12-3/TRBV12-4	-	TRBJ1-1	-	CASSFLRGGPSTEAFF	TGTGCCAGCAGTTTCCTCCGGGGGGGCCCGAGCACTGAAGCTTTCTTT